This T cell receptor beta chain was captured in a study of blood T cells in healthy people across ages. Overall study results and limits: More naive CD4+ cells and higher diversity were found in long-lived than in aged donors. Roughly linearly, TCR beta diversity per million T cells fell as age increased.

A J-beta primer mix and a sample-barcoded 5' primer were used in a second PCR of about 7 to 12 cycles. MiXCR, run by TCRdb on the 5' RACE reads, gives a single entry per CDR3 protein. The sample holds about 640,000 distinct CDR3 sequences, around 54% seen once. This clonotype was picked up a small number of times. The antigen is undetermined. Each sample had at least 6 million PBMCs isolated. V was clipped by 2 bases and J by 4 bases, with 17 bases between them. CDR1 is MNHEY, CDR2 SVGEGT, per germline. CDR3 length: 16 residues. The sequence came from a man between 60 and 75 years old in good health. The chain joins TRBV6-2 or TRBV6-3 to TRBJ1-1; a possible D gene is TRBD1 (5 bases). The specimen sequenced was blood. CDR3 sequence: CASSYEVGGTSTEAFF. DNA for the CDR3: TGTGCCAGCAGTTACGAAGTCGGAGGGACCAGCACTGAAGCTTTCTTT.